This T cell receptor (beta chain) was observed in a study of blood T cell repertoires in COVID-19. The table came from immunoSEQ multiplex PCR; TCRdb's copy has only in-frame clones and leaves some out. Of some 360,000 clones in the sample, around 90% are singletons; the top ten hold around 3.9%. The germline V gene has CDR1 MNHNS and CDR2 SASEGT. The V gene lost 2 bases and the J gene lost 5 bases, with 5 bases spanning the gap. The CDR3 contains 12 residues. The receptor's source is a woman aged 55-69 years with COVID-19, enrolled during active disease. Sequencing input: peripheral blood. J is TRBJ2-3 and V is TRBV6-1; no clear D gene. The CDR3 protein is CASSELVDTQYF. The DNA for the CDR3 is TGTGCCAGCAGTGAATTAGTAGATACGCAGTATTTT.